This T cell receptor (beta chain) was captured in a study of cytomegalovirus exposure and HLA in healthy donors. Notes on the study in general: On later analysis, the bulk of CMV-associated TCR beta chains appeared to be HLA-restricted. Fewer N-insertions than the roughly 670-donor mean were reportedly shown by an Asian-associated ancestry cluster in a later analysis. In a later analysis, at a false discovery rate of 0.05, approximately 16,000 TCR beta sequences were associated with HLA alleles.

V was pared by 3 bases and J by 3 bases, with 11 bases between. This CDR3 comprises 14 residues. The V gene's germline CDR1 is SNHLY and CDR2 FYNNEI. This clone is a singleton in its sample. What it binds is unknown. PCR was performed using 60 Vbeta and 13 Jbeta primers. Authors' processing steps: In a later analysis, of some 80 million unique beta chains, about 12 million appeared in at least two donors. The repertoire was sequenced with immunoSEQ multiplex PCR; TCRdb's copy has only in-frame clones and lacks some. The V and J calls and clone size were taken over from that table, and D and trimming were inferred from the DNA. Here the sample spans over 200,000 clones, roughly four fifths being singletons.

This chain connects TRBV2 to TRBJ2-5; possibly TRBD2 for D (6 bases). The sample consisted of PBMCs. This TCR was sampled from a woman aged 40 to 50 in good health and CMV-seronegative. CDR3: CASSDAGLKETQYF. In DNA, the CDR3 is TGTGCCAGCAGTGATGCGGGGCTCAAAGAGACCCAGTACTTC. Combining the CDR3 with reference TRBV2 and TRBJ2-5 gives the whole variable domain EPEVTQTPSHQVTQMGQEVILRCVPISNHLYFYWYRQILGQKVEFLVSFYNNEISEKSEIFDDQFSVERPDGSNFTLKIRSTKLEDSAMYFCASSDAGLKETQYFGPGTRLLVL.